Reported below is one T cell receptor beta chain. The target antigen is unknown. V trimming: 3 bases; J trimming: 0 bases; junction bases outside the gene matches: 4. The CDR3 totals 16 residues. Germline CDR1 LNHDA, CDR2 SQIVND (reference sequence). The source of the sample is a study of cytomegalovirus exposure and HLA in healthy donors. Findings of the study overall: In a later analysis, HLA-C alleles had the fewest associated TCRs, DRB1 alleles the most. It is likely that the observed cluster of highly shared sequence variants was a sequencing artifact.

The PCR had 60 Vbeta and 13 Jbeta primers. Clones were read by immunoSEQ multiplex PCR, and TCRdb kept only the in-frame ones, dropping some. Here the sample spans 150,000 to 200,000 clones, 82% being singletons. The V and J genes are TRBV19 and TRBJ2-2; 7 bases are shared with TRBD2. The specimen sequenced was PBMCs. The TCR comes from a man between 35 and 55 years old in good health and CMV-seronegative. CDR3 DNA sequence: TGTGCCAGTAGTATTAGGCTAGCGGCGAACACCGGGGAGCTGTTTTTT. This encodes CASSIRLAANTGELFF.